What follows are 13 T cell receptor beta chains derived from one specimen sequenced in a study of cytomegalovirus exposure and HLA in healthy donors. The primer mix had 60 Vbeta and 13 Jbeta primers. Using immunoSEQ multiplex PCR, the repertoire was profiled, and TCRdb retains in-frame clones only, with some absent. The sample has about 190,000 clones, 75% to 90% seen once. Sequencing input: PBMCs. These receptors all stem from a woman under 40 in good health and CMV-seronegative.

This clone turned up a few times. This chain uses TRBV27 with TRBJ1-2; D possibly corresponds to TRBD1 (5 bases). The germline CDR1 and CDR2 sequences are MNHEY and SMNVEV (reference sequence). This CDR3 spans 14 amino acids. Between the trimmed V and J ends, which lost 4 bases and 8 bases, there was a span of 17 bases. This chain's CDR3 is CASSSHGTGEGYTF. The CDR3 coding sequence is TGTGCCAGCAGTTCACACGGGACGGGAGAAGGCTACACCTTC.

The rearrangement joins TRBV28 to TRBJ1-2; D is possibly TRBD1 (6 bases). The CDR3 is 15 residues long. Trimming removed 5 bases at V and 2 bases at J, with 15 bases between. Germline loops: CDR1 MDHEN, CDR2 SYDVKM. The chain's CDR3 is CASSINPGTNYGYTF. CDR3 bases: TGTGCCAGCAGTATCAACCCCGGGACAAACTATGGCTACACCTTC.

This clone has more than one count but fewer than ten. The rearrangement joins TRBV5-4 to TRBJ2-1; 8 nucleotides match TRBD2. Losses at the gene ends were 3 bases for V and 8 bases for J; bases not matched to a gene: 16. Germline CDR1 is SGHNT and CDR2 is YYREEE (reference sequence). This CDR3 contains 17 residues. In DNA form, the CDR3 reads TGTGCCAGCAGCTCCTCCCTCTCGCGGGGGGAGATGTATGAGCAGTTCTTC. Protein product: CASSSSLSRGEMYEQFF.

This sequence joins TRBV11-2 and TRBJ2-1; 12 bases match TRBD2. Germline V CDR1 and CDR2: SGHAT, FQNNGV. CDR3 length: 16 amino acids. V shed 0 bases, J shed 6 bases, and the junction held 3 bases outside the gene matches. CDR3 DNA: TGTGCCAGCAGCTTAGATGCTAGCGGGAGGGCCAATGAGCAGTTCTTC. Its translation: CASSLDASGRANEQFF.

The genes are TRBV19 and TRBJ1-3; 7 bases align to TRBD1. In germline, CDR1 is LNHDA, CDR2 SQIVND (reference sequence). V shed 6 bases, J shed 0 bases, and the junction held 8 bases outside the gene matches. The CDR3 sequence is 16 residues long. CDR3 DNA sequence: TGTGCCAGTAGCCAAGGACAGGACTTCTCTGGAAACACCATATATTTT. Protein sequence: CASSQGQDFSGNTIYF.

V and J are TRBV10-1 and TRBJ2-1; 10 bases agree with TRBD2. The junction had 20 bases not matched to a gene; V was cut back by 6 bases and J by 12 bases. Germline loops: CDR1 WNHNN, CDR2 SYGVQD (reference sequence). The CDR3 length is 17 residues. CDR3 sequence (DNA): TGCGCCAGCAGCGGGGAGCCTGGACTAGCGGCACCCACCAGGCAGTTCTTC. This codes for CASSGEPGLAAPTRQFF.

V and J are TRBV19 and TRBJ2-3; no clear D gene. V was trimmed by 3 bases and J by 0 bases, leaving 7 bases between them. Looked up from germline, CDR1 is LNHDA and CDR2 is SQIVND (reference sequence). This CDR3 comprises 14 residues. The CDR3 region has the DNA TGTGCCAGTAGTATCGAGGCTAGCACAGATACGCAGTATTTT. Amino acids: CASSIEASTDTQYF.

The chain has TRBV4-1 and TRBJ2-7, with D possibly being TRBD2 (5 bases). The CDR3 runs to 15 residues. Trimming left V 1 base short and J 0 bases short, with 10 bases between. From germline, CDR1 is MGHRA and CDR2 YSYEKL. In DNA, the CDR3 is TGCGCCAGCAGCCAAGGGAGAGGGAACTCCTACGAGCAGTACTTC. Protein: CASSQGRGNSYEQYF.

The CDR3 DNA sequence: TGTGCCAGCAGCCGTAGCGGGGGGGCCTACAATGAGCAGTTCTTC. This encodes CASSRSGGAYNEQFF. V gene TRBV7-3 combines with J gene TRBJ2-1; 11 bases match TRBD2. CDR1 SGHTA and CDR2 FQGTGA come from the germline V gene. Trimming took 5 bases from V and 2 from J; bases not matched to a gene: 2. This CDR3 has 15 residues.

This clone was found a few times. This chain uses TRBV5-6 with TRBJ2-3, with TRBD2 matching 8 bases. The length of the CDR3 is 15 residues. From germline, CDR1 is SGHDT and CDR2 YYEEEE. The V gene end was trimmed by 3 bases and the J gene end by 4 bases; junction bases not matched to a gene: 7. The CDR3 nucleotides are TGTGCCAGCAGCTCATCGGGGGGGCCGGCAGATACGCAGTATTTT. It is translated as CASSSSGGPADTQYF.

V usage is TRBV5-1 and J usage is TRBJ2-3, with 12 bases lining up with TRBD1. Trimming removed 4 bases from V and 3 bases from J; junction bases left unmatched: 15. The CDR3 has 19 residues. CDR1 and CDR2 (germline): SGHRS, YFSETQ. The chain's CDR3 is CASSGNRDRGRLTTDTQYF. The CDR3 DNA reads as TGCGCCAGCAGCGGAAACCGGGACAGGGGGCGCTTAACGACAGATACGCAGTATTTT.

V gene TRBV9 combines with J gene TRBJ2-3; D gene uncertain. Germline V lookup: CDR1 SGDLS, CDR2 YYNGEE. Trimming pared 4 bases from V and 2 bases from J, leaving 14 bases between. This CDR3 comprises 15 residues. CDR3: CASSPRSISTDTQYF. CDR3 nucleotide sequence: TGTGCCAGCAGCCCCCGGTCTATATCCACAGATACGCAGTATTTT.

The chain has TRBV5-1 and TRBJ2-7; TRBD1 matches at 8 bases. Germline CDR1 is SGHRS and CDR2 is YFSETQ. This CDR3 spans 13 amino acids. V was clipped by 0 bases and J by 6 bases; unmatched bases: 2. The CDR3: CASSLGDRGEQYF. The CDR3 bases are TGCGCCAGCAGCTTGGGAGACAGGGGCGAGCAGTACTTC.